The clone carrying this T cell receptor beta chain has just a few counts. The data stem from a study of T-cell memory formation after mild COVID-19. TCRdb re-derived calls from the 5' RACE reads in MiXCR, one entry per CDR3 protein. Of roughly 610,000 distinct CDR3 sequences listed, around 15% are singletons. J was trimmed by 5 bases and V by 5 bases; bases with no gene match: 19. Germline CDR1 reads SEHNR; CDR2 reads FQNEAQ (reference sequence). CDR3 size: 18 residues. The sample was PBMCs or a T cell subset sorted from them (not recorded which). The sequence came from an adult woman who had mild COVID-19 (a few samples of this study predate the infection). Cell type and time point are not known. This sequence joins TRBV7-9 and TRBJ1-2, with 8 bases that match TRBD1. CDR3 in amino acids: CASSPTGGWGQDHYGYTF. The CDR3 coding sequence is TGTGCCAGCAGCCCCACCGGTGGGTGGGGACAGGATCATTATGGCTACACCTTC.